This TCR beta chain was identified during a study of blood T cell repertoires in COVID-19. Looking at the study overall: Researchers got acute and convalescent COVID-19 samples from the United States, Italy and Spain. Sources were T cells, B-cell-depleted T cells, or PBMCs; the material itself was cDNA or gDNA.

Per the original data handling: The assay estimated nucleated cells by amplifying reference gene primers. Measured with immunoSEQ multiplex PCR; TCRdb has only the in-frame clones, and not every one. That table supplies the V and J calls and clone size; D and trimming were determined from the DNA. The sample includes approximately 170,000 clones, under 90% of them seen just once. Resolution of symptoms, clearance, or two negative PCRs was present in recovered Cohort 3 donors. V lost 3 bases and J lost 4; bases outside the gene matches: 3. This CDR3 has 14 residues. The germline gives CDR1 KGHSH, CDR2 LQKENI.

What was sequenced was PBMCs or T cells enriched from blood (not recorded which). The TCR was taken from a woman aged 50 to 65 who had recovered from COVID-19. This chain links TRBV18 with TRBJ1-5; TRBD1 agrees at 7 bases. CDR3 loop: CASSPSQGNQPQHF. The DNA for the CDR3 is TGTGCCAGCTCACCGTCACAGGGGAATCAGCCCCAGCATTTT.